This TCR beta chain was captured by sequencing in a study of TIL therapy for anti-PD-1-resistant metastatic lung cancer. As for the study in general: Progressing patients received lymphodepletion, expanded TIL infusion and IL-2.

The immunoSEQ assay was v3. Assay used: immunoSEQ multiplex PCR; TCRdb lists only in-frame clones, some missing. Of 35,000 to 55,000 clones listed, approximately 79% are singletons. As to time point: pre-treatment sample, taken before nivolumab and TIL therapy. The clonotype comes from a man between 70 and 80 years old with non-small cell lung cancer. This specimen was blood, taken at baseline.

The CDR3 sequence: CASRGGSNSNQPQHF. The DNA for the CDR3 is TGTGCCAGCAGAGGGGGGTCTAATAGCAATCAGCCCCAGCATTTT. The V and J genes are TRBV6-1 and TRBJ1-5; maybe TRBD1 (6 bases). CDR3 length equals 15 residues. Germline CDR1 reads MNHNS; CDR2 reads SASEGT. Trimming left V 6 bases short and J 0 bases short, with 12 bases between.